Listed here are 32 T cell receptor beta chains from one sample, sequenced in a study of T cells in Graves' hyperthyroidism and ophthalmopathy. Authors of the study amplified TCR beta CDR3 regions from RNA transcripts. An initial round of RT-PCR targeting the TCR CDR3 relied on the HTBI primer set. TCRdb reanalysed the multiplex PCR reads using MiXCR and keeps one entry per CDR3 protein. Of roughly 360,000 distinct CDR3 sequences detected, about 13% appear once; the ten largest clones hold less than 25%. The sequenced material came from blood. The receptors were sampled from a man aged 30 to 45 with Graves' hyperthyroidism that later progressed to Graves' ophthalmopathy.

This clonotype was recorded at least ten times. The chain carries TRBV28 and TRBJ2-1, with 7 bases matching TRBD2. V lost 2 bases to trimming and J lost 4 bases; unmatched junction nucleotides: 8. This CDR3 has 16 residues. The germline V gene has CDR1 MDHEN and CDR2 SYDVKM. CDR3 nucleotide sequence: TGTGCCAGCAGTTTAGGCCCCCGGGGGGATTACAATGAGCAGTTCTTC. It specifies CASSLGPRGDYNEQFF.

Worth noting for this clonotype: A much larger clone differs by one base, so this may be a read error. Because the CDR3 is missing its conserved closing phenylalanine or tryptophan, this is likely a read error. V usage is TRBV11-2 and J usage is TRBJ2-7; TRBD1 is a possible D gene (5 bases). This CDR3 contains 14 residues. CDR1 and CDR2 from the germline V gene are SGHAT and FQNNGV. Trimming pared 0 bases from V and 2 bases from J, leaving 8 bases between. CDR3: CASSLEAGTYEQYL. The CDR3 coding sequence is TGTGCCAGCAGCTTAGAGGCAGGGACCTACGAGCAGTACCTC.

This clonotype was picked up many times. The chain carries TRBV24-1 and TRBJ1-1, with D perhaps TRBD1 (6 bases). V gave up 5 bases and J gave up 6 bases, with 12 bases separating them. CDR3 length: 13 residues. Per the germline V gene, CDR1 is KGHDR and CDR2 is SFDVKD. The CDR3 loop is CATSAAGDPEAFF. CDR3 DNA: TGTGCCACCAGTGCAGCAGGGGACCCTGAAGCTTTCTTT.

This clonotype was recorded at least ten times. CDR3 region: CASSLTSDQETQYF. The CDR3, as DNA: TGTGCCAGCAGCCTTACTAGCGACCAAGAGACCCAGTACTTC. The chain is built from TRBV11-1 and TRBJ2-5, with 7 bases matching TRBD2. The germline V gene encodes CDR1 SGHAT and CDR2 FQDESV (reference sequence). V lost 5 bases to trimming and J lost 0 bases; unmatched junction nucleotides: 3. The CDR3 spans 14 residues.

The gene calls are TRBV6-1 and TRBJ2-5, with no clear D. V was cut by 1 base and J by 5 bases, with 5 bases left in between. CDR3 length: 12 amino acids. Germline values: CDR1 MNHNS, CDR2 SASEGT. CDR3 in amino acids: CASSEVRETQYF. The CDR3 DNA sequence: TGTGCCAGCAGTGAAGTTCGGGAGACCCAGTACTTC.

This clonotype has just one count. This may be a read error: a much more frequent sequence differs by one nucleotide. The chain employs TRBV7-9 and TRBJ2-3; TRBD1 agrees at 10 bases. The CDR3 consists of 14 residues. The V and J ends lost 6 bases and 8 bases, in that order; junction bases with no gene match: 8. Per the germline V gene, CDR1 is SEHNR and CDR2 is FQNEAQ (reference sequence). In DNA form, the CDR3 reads TGTGCCAGCAGTCCCGGGACAGGGGTAGGTACGCAGTATTTT. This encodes CASSPGTGVGTQYF.

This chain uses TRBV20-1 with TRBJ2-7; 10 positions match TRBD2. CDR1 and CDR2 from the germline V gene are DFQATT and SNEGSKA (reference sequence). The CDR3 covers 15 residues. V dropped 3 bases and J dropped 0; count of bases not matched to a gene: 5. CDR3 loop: CSASFSGGDSYEQYF. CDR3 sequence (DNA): TGCAGTGCTAGCTTCAGCGGGGGGGACTCCTACGAGCAGTACTTC.

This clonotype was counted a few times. DNA for the CDR3: TGTGCCAGCAGTTACTCCCTTTTACAGGGTGTGAGCACTGAAGCTTTCTTT. Residues: CASSYSLLQGVSTEAFF. V usage is TRBV6-5 and J usage is TRBJ1-1, with TRBD1 as a possible D gene (6 bases). The CDR3 has 17 residues. With 0 bases removed from V and 4 bases from J, the gap between germline ends came to 18 bases. Germline V gene sequence: CDR1 MNHEY, CDR2 SVGAGI.

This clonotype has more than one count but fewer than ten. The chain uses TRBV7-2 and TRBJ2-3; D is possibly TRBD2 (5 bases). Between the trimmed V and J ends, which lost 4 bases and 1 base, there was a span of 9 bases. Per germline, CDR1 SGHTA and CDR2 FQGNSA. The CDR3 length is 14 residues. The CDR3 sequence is CASSSTAGTDTQYF. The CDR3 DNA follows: TGTGCCAGCAGCTCCACAGCGGGCACAGATACGCAGTATTTT.

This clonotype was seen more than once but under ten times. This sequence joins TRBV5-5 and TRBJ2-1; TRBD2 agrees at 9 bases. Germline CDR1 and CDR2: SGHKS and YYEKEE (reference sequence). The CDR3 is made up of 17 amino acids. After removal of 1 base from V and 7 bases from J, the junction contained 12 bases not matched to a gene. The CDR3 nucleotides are TGTGCCAGCAGCTTGCTGCTAGCGGGGACCCAGGGGAATGAGCAGTTCTTC. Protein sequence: CASSLLLAGTQGNEQFF.

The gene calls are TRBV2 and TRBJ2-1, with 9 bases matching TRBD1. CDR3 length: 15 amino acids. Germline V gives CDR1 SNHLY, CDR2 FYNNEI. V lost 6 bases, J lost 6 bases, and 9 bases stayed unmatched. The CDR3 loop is CASSQGQGLSNEQFF. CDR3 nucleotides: TGTGCCAGCAGCCAAGGACAGGGGCTGTCCAATGAGCAGTTCTTC.

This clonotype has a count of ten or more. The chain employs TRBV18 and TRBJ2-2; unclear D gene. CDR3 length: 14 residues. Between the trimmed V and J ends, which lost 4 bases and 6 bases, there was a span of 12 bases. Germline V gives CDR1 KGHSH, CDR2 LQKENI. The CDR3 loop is CASSLMDVAGELFF. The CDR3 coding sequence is TGTGCCAGCTCACTAATGGATGTAGCCGGGGAGCTGTTTTTT.

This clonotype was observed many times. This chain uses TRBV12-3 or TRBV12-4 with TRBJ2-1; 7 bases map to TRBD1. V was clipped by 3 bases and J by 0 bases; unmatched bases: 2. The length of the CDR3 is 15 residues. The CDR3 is CASSFWDSSYNEQFF. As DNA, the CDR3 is TGTGCCAGCAGTTTTTGGGACAGCTCCTACAATGAGCAGTTCTTC.

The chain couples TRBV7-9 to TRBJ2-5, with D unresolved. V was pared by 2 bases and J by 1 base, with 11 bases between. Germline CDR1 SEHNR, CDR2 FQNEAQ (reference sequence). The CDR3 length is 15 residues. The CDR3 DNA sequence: TGTGCCAGCAGCTTATTGTCGGTCGTCCAAGAGACCCAGTACTTC. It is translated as CASSLLSVVQETQYF.

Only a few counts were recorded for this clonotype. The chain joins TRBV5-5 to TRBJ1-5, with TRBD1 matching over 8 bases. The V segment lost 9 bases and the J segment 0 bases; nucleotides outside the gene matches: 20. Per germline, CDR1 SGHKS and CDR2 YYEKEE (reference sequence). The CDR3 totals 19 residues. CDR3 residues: CAIIFPTGAPVYSNQPQHF. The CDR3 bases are TGTGCCATCATATTCCCGACAGGGGCCCCCGTTTATAGCAATCAGCCCCAGCATTTT. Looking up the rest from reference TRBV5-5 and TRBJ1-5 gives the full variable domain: DAGVTQSPTHLIKTRGQQVTLRCSPISGHKSVSWYQQVLGQGPQFIFQYYEKEERGRGNFPDRFSARQFPNYSSELNVNALLLGDSALYLCAIIFPTGAPVYSNQPQHFGDGTRLSIL.

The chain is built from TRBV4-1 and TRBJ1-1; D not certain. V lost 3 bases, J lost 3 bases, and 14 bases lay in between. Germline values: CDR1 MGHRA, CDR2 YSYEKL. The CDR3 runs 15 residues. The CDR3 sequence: CASSHRTRADTEAFF. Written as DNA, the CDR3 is TGCGCCAGCAGCCACAGGACCCGAGCGGACACTGAAGCTTTCTTT.

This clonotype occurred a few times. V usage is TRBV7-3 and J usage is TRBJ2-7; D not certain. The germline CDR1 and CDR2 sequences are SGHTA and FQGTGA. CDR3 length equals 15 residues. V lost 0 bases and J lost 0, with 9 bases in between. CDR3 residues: CASSLTDGSSYEQYF. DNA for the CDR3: TGTGCCAGCAGCTTAACGGACGGAAGCTCCTACGAGCAGTACTTC.

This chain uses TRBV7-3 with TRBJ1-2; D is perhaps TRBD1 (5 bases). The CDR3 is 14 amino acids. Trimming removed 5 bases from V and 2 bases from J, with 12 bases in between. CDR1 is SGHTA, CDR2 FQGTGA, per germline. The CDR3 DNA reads TGTGCCAGCAGCCCCAATGGGGGGAACTATGGCTACACCTTC. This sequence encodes CASSPNGGNYGYTF.

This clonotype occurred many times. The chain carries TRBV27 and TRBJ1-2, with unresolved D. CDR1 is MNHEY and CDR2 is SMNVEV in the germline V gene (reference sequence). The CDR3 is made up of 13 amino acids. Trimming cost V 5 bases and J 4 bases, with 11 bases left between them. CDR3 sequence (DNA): TGTGCCAGCAGTAGCGACGGAATCTATGGCTACACCTTC. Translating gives CASSSDGIYGYTF.

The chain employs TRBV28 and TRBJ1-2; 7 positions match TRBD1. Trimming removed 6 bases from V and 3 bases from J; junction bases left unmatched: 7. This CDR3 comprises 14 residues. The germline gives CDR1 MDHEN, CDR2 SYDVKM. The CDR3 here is CASSQGQSYYGYTF. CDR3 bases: TGTGCCAGCAGCCAGGGACAGAGTTACTATGGCTACACCTTC.

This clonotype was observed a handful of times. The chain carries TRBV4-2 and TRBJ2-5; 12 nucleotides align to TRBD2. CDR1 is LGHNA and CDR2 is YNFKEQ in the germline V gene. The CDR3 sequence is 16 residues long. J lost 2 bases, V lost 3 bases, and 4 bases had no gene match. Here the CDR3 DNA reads TGTGCCAGCAGCCAGCGGACTAGCGGGGATCAAGAGACCCAGTACTTC. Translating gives CASSQRTSGDQETQYF.

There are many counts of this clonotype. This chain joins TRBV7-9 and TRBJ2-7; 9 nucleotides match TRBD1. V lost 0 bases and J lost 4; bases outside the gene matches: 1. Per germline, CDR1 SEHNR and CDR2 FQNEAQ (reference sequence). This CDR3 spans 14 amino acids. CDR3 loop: CASSLAGQGYEQYF. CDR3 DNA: TGTGCCAGCAGCTTAGCGGGACAGGGTTACGAGCAGTACTTC.

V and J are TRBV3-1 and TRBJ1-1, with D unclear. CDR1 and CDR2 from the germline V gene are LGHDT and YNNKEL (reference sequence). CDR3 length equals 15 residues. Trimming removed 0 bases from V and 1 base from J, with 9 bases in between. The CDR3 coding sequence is TGTGCCAGCAGCCAAGATTTCCGGCGGAACACTGAAGCTTTCTTT. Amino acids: CASSQDFRRNTEAFF.

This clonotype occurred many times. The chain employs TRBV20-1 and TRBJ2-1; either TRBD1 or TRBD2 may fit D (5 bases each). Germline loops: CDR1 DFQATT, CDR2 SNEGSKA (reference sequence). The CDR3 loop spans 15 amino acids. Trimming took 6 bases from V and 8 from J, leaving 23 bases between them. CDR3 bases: TGCAGTGCGCCTTCCGGGACCTCACCTGGGGATGAGCAGTTCTTC. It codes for CSAPSGTSPGDEQFF.

The CDR3 reads CASSPGTEDQPQHF. The CDR3 nucleotides are TGTGCCAGCAGCCCCGGGACAGAAGATCAGCCCCAGCATTTT. The chain has TRBV7-2 and TRBJ1-5, with 7 bases that match TRBD1. Germline V gene data show CDR1 as SGHTA and CDR2 as FQGNSA. V trimming: 5 bases; J trimming: 5 bases; junction bases outside the gene matches: 6. The CDR3 runs 14 residues.

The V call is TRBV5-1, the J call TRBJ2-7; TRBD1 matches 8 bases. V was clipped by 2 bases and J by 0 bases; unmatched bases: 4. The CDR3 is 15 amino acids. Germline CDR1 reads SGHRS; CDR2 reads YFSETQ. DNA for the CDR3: TGCGCCAGCAGCTTCACCGGGACAGGCTCCTACGAGCAGTACTTC. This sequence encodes CASSFTGTGSYEQYF.

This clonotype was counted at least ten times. The CDR3 nucleotides read TGTGCCAGCAGTTTCTTAGTTGCGGGGGGGCGGTCGGAGTTCTTC. It yields the protein CASSFLVAGGRSEFF. The chain recombines TRBV12-3 or TRBV12-4 with TRBJ2-1; 9 bases agree with TRBD2. The CDR3 has 15 residues. V lost 3 bases, J lost 14 bases, and 14 bases stayed unmatched.

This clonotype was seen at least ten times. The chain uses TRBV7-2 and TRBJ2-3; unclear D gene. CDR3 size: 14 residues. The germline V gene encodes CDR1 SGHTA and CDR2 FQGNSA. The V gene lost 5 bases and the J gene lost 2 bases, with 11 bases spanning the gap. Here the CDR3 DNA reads TGTGCCAGCAGCCCCCGGACCAACACAGATACGCAGTATTTT. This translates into CASSPRTNTDTQYF.

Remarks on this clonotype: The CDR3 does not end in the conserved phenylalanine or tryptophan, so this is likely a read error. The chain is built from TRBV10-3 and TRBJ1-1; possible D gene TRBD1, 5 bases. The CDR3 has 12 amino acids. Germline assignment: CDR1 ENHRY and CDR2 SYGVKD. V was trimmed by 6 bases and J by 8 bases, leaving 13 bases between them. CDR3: CAIRETGEEAFL. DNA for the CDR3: TGTGCCATCAGGGAAACAGGAGAAGAAGCTTTCCTT.

CDR3 amino acids: CASSYRAGYEQYF. The CDR3 DNA is TGTGCCAGCAGTTACAGGGCCGGTTACGAGCAGTACTTC. The chain recombines TRBV6-5 with TRBJ2-7, with D unclear. V lost 2 bases and J 4 bases, leaving 9 bases between the germline ends. CDR1 MNHEY and CDR2 SVGAGI come from the germline V gene. There are 13 residues in the CDR3.

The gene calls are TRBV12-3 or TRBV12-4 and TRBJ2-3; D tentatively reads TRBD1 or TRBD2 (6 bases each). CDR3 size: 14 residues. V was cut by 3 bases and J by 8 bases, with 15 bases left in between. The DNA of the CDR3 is TGTGCCAGCAGTTTTGGGGGGCCTTCGGCTACGCAGTATTTT. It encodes CASSFGGPSATQYF.

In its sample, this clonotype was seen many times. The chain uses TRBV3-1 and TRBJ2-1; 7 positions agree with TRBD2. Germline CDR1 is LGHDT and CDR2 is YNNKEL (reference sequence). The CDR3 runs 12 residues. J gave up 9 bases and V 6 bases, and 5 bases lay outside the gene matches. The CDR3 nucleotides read TGTGCCAGCAGGCGGGAGAGCGGTGAGCAGTTCTTC. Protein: CASRRESGEQFF.